This T cell receptor beta chain was documented in a study of graft-versus-host responses after intestinal transplantation. Background on the study: Recipients had transplants, and these were multivisceral, liver-intestinal, or isolated intestinal. Recipients across the board were started on anti-thymocyte globulin induction, then kept on tacrolimus and steroids for around three years.

Note on this clone: Its antigen is unidentified.

The repertoire was sequenced with immunoSEQ multiplex PCR; TCRdb's copy has only in-frame clones and lacks some. This table has more than 65,000 clones, around 93% appearing once. This CDR3 has 14 amino acids. The TCR was taken from a human donor who was the organ donor for an intestinal transplant. V gene TRBV21-1 combines with J gene TRBJ1-1. TRBV21-1 is a listed pseudogene. Source: unstimulated CD8+ T cells sorted from spleen or lymph node cells, taken before transplant. CDR3 sequence (DNA): TGTGCCAGCAGCATTGGGTTTATGAACACTGAAGCTTTCTTT. Translating gives CASSIGFMNTEAFF.